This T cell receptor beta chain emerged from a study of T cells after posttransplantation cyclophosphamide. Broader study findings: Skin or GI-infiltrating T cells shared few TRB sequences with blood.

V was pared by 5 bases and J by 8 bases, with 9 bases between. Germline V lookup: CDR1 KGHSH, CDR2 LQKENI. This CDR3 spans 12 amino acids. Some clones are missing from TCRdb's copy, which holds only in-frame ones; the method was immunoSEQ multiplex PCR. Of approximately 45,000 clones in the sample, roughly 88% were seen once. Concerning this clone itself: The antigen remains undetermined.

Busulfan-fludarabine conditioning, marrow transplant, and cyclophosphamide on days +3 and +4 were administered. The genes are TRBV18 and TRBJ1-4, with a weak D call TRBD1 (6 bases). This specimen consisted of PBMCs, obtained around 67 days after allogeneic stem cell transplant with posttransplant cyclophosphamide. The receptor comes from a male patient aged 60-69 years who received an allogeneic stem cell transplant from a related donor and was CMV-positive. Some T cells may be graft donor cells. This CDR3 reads CASSEDSEKLFF. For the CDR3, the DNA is TGTGCCAGCTCAGAGGACAGCGAAAAACTGTTTTTT.